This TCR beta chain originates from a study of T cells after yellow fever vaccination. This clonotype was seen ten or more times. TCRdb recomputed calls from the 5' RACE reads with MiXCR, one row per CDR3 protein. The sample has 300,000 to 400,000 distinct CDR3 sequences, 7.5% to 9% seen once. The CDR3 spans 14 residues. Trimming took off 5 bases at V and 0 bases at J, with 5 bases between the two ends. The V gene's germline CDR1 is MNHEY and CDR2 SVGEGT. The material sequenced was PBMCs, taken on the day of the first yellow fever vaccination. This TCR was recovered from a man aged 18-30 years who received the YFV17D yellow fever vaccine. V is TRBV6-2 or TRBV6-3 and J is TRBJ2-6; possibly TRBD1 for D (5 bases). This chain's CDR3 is CASSRGSGANVLTF. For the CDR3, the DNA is TGTGCCAGCAGTAGGGGCTCTGGGGCCAACGTCCTGACTTTC.